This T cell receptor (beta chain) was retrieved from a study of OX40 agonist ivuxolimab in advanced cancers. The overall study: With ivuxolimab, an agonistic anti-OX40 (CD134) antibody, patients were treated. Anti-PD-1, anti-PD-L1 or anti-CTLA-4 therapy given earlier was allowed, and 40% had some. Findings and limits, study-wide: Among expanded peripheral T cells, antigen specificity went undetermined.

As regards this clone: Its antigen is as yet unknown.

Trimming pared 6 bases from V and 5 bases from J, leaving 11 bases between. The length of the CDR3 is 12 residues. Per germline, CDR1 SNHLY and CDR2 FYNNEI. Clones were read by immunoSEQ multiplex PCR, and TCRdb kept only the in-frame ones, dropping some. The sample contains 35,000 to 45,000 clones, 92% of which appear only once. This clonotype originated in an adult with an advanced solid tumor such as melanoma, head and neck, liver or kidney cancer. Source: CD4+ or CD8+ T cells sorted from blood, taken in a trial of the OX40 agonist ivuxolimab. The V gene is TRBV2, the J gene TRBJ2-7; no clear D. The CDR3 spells CASRPRTDEQYF. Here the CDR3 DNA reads TGTGCCAGCAGGCCCCGTACGGACGAGCAGTACTTC.